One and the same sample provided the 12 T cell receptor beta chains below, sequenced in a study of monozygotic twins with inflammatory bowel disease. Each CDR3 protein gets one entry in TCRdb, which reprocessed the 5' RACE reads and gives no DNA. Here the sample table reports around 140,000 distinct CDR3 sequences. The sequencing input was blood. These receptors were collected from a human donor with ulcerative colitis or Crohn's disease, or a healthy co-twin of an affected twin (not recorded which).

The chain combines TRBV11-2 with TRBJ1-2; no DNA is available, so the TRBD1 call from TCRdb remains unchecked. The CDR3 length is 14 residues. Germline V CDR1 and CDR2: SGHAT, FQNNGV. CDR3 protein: CASSLSGTGQGYTF. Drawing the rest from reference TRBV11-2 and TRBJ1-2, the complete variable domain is EAGVAQSPRYKIIEKRQSVAFWCNPISGHATLYWYQQILGQGPKLLIQFQNNGVVDDSQLPKDRFSAERLKGVDSTLKIQPAKLEDSAVYLCASSLSGTGQGYTFGSGTRLTVV.

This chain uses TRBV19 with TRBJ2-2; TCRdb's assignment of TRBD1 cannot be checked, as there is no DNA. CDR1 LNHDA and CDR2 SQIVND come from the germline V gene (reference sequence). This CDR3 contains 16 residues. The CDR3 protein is CASSIVGQGWTGELFF.

The CDR3 loop is CASSLQAAQETQYF. This chain joins TRBV5-1 and TRBJ2-5. From germline, CDR1 is SGHRS and CDR2 YFSETQ. CDR3 size: 14 residues.

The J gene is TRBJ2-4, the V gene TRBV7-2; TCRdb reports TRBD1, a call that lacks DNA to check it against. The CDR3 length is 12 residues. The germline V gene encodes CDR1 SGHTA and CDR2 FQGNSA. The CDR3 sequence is CASSLEGDIQYF.

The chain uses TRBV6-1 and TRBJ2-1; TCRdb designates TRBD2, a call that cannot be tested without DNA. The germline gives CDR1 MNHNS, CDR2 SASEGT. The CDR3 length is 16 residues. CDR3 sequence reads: CASTRGTADLGNEQFF.

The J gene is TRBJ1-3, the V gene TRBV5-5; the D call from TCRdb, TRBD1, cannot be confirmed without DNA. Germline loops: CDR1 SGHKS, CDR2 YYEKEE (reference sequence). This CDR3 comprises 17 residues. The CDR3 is CASSLGDRGSSGNTIYF.

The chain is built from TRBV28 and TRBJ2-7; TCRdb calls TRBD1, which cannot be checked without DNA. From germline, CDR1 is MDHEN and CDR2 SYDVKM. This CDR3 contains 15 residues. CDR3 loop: CASSFLTGASYEQYF. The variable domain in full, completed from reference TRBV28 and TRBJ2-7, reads DVKVTQSSRYLVKRTGEKVFLECVQDMDHENMFWYRQDPGLGLRLIYFSYDVKMKEKGDIPEGYSVSREKKERFSLILESASTNQTSMYLCASSFLTGASYEQYFGPGTRLTVT.

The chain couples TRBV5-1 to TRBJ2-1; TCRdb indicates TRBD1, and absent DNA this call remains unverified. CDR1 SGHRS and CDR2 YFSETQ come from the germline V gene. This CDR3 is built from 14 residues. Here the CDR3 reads CASSSDRAYNEQFF.

The CDR3 loop reads CASSQEPAGAFDEQYF. J is TRBJ2-7 and V is TRBV4-2. CDR1 and CDR2 (germline): LGHNA, YNFKEQ. The CDR3 runs to 16 residues.

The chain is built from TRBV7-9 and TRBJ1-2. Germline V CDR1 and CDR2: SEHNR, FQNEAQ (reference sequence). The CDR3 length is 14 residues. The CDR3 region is CASSLEQLNYGYTF. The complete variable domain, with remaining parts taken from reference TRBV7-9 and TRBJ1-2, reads DTGVSQNPRHKITKRGQNVTFRCDPISEHNRLYWYRQTLGQGPEFLTYFQNEAQLEKSRLLSDRFSAERPKGSFSTLEIQRTEQGDSAMYLCASSLEQLNYGYTFGSGTRLTVV.

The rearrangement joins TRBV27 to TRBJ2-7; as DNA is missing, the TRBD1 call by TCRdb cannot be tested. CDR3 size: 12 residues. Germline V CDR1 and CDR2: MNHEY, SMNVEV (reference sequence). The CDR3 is CASRQGNREQYF.

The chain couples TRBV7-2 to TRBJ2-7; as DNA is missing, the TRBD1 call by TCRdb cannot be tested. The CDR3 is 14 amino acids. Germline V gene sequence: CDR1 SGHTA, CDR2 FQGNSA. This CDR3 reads CASSFTGFSYEQYF.